The clone carrying this TCR beta chain was seen a few times. The antigen is unknown. The amount of total RNA extracted per sample was at least 5.5 micrograms. This sample stems from a study of blood T cells in healthy people across ages. Whole-study results and caveats: Shifts in expanded clonotypes may have been confounded by donor CMV status, which was unknown.

The authors ran a second PCR of about 7 to 11 cycles using a sample-barcoded 5' primer and a J-beta primer mix. Carrying 12 random nucleotides, a template-switch adaptor labeled each individual cDNA molecule. From the 5' RACE reads, TCRdb called clonotypes with MiXCR, one entry per CDR3 protein. The sample contains more than 1,400,000 distinct CDR3 sequences, around two fifths of which appear only once. Trimming removed 3 bases at V and 4 bases at J, with 7 bases between. CDR3 length: 12 residues. Per germline, CDR1 GTSNPN and CDR2 SVGIG (reference sequence). This rearrangement joins TRBV30 to TRBJ2-1; D not certain. The origin of this receptor is a young woman in good health. Sequencing was performed on blood. CDR3 protein: CAWRTGYNEQFF. In DNA form, the CDR3 reads TGTGCCTGGAGAACGGGTTACAATGAGCAGTTCTTC.